These T cell receptor beta chains were read from a single sample in a study of T-cell reconstitution after alpha-beta-depleted transplantation in children. TCRdb reanalysed the PCR reads using MiXCR and keeps one entry per CDR3 protein. The sample yields 65,000 to 85,000 distinct CDR3 sequences, approximately 11% seen once. The specimen was PBMCs, collected before TCRalphabeta/CD19-depleted stem cell transplant. These receptors were collected from a boy aged 5-17 years with acute myeloid leukemia, due to receive a stem cell transplant. The CDR3 runs from the conserved cysteine through the conserved F or W. The D gene is left open where the match is weak. Clone size is stated in some rows and not others, as once, few, many or a class when expanded.

V gene	J gene	D gene	clone size	CDR3 protein	CDR3 DNA
TRBV4-2	TRBJ2-3	-	many	CASSSGSSGFTDTQYF	TGTGCCAGCAGCTCGGGTAGTAGCGGATTCACAGATACGCAGTATTTT
TRBV19	TRBJ2-7	-	few	CASSGRGTNEQYF	TGTGCCAGTAGTGGACGAGGGACGAACGAGCAGTACTTC
TRBV7-8	TRBJ1-1	-	many	CASSLVTGSTEAFF	TGTGCCAGCAGCTTAGTTACGGGAAGCACTGAAGCTTTCTTT
TRBV29-1	TRBJ1-1	-	many	CSVEDLSAGAGEAFF	TGCAGCGTTGAAGATCTTTCGGCAGGGGCGGGGGAAGCTTTCTTT
TRBV29-1	TRBJ1-5	-	-	CSVGGLGQPQHF	TGCAGCGTTGGGGGGTTGGGGCAGCCCCAGCATTTT
TRBV25-1	TRBJ1-1	TRBD1	many	CASSDSYRGTEAFF	TGTGCCAGCAGTGACTCCTACAGGGGAACTGAAGCTTTCTTT
TRBV15	TRBJ2-2	TRBD2	-	CATSRDSGLAPIANTGELFF	TGTGCCACCAGCAGAGATTCCGGACTAGCGCCGATAGCGAACACCGGGGAGCTGTTTTTT
TRBV10-3	TRBJ1-2	TRBD1	many	CAVNRGRGYGYTF	TGTGCCGTGAACAGGGGGCGCGGCTATGGCTACACCTTC
TRBV27	TRBJ1-2	-	many	CASSPGGGYGYTF	TGTGCCAGCAGTCCGGGAGGGGGCTATGGCTACACCTTC
TRBV7-9	TRBJ1-4	-	many	CASSLKLFF	TGTGCCAGCAGTCTCAAACTGTTTTTT
TRBV10-3	TRBJ2-2	-	many	CAISDTGELFF	TGTGCCATCTCAGACACCGGGGAGCTGTTTTTT
TRBV7-2	TRBJ2-1	-	many	CASRWVRTSYNEQFF	TGTGCCAGCAGATGGGTTCGGACCTCCTACAATGAGCAGTTCTTC
TRBV4-2	TRBJ2-5	TRBD2	many	CASSQDPGAGGETQYF	TGTGCCAGCAGCCAAGATCCCGGAGCGGGGGGAGAGACCCAGTACTTC
TRBV12-3/TRBV12-4	TRBJ2-7	TRBD1	many	CASSLRQGAYEQYF	TGTGCCAGCAGTCTCCGACAGGGGGCCTACGAGCAGTACTTC
TRBV4-2	TRBJ2-1	-	many	CASSQPQDNEQFF	TGTGCCAGCAGCCAACCACAGGACAATGAGCAGTTCTTC
TRBV20-1	TRBJ2-3	TRBD2	many	CSAPLAGGFFSTDTQYF	TGCAGTGCTCCTCTAGCGGGGGGGTTCTTTAGCACAGATACGCAGTATTTT
TRBV7-9	TRBJ2-5	TRBD2	many	CASSHWTSGRVETQYF	TGTGCCAGCAGCCATTGGACTAGCGGGAGGGTTGAGACCCAGTACTTC
TRBV11-2	TRBJ2-1	-	medium-sized	CASSSPMLKGEFF	TGTGCCAGCAGCTCGCCGATGCTCAAGGGGGAGTTCTTC
TRBV12-3/TRBV12-4	TRBJ1-1	-	many	CASSPGRNTEAFF	TGTGCCAGCAGTCCTGGGAGGAACACTGAAGCTTTCTTT
TRBV7-2	TRBJ2-7	-	many	CASSFTWQNYEQYF	TGTGCCAGCAGCTTCACATGGCAGAACTACGAGCAGTACTTC
TRBV20-1	TRBJ1-4	-	many	CSAPSGWAVGEKLFF	TGCAGTGCTCCATCTGGGTGGGCTGTTGGCGAAAAACTGTTTTTT
TRBV29-1	TRBJ2-2	-	many	CSVQPGLPSSNTGELFF	TGCAGCGTTCAACCGGGACTGCCATCCTCGAACACCGGGGAGCTGTTTTTT
TRBV28	TRBJ1-1	-	many	CASSYSIRNTEAFF	TGTGCCAGCAGTTACTCGATCCGGAACACTGAAGCTTTCTTT
TRBV12-3/TRBV12-4	TRBJ2-3	-	many	CASTLGAGRVTDTQYF	TGTGCCAGCACTCTGGGGGCGGGCAGGGTCACAGATACGCAGTATTTT
TRBV5-5	TRBJ1-2	TRBD1	many	CASSLVQGTNYGYTF	TGTGCCAGCAGCTTGGTACAGGGGACTAACTATGGCTACACCTTC
TRBV29-1	TRBJ1-5	-	many	CSVAIGNSLNQPQHF	TGCAGCGTTGCCATAGGTAACAGTCTCAATCAGCCCCAGCATTTT
TRBV20-1	TRBJ2-1	TRBD2	-	CSALRLAGVDNEQFF	TGCAGTGCTCTAAGACTAGCGGGAGTGGACAATGAGCAGTTCTTC
TRBV27	TRBJ2-7	TRBD1	many	CASSRQGSARNEQYF	TGTGCCAGCAGTCGACAGGGGAGTGCGAGGAACGAGCAGTACTTC
TRBV29-1	TRBJ2-1	-	many	CSVASGPTSSYNEQFF	TGCAGCGTTGCCAGCGGCCCGACAAGCTCCTACAATGAGCAGTTCTTC